These T cell receptor beta chains were read from a single sample in a study of control samples from healthy donors and cancer patients. Sequencing used immunoSEQ multiplex PCR; TCRdb keeps in-frame clones, though not all of them. Of roughly 450,000 clones listed, approximately 90% are singletons. The material sequenced was PBMCs. The receptor set was obtained from a middle-aged man with head and neck cancer. CDR3s include the opening cysteine and the closing phenylalanine or tryptophan. Each record gives: J gene, clone size, D gene, V gene, CDR3 length, CDR3 protein, CDR3 DNA. A D gene is named only where the DNA matches it firmly. The listing skips clone size in some rows; elsewhere it reads once, few, many or a size class.

>TRBJ1-4|.|.|TRBV30|11
CAWRGAEKLFF
TGTGCCTGGAGAGGGGCTGAAAAACTGTTTTTT
>TRBJ2-1|.|.|TRBV7-2|14
CASSPTWAGDEQFF
TGTGCCAGCAGCCCAACTTGGGCCGGGGATGAGCAGTTCTTC
>TRBJ2-2|.|.|TRBV5-1|16
CASSPPGQGNTGELFF
TGCGCCAGCAGCCCCCCCGGGCAGGGGAACACCGGGGAGCTGTTTTTT
>TRBJ2-7|few|TRBD1|TRBV5-1|14
CASRSGTDSYEQYF
TGCGCCAGCAGAAGTGGGACAGATTCCTACGAGCAGTACTTC
>TRBJ2-5|.|.|TRBV5-6|14
CASSVVGAQETQYF
TGTGCCAGCAGCGTTGTCGGGGCCCAAGAGACCCAGTACTTC
>TRBJ2-7|.|TRBD2|TRBV3-1/TRBV3-2|21
CVSSQRATGTSGSRIPYEQYF
TGTGTCAGCAGCCAAAGAGCCACAGGGACTAGCGGGAGTCGGATCCCCTACGAGCAGTACTTC
>TRBJ2-4|.|.|TRBV7-9|13
CASSREAKNIQYF
TGTGCCTCATCCCGGGAAGCCAAAAACATTCAGTACTTC
>TRBJ1-1|.|.|TRBV29-1|14
CSVEDQTGHTEAFF
TGCAGCGTTGAAGATCAAACAGGGCACACTGAAGCTTTCTTT
>TRBJ1-1|once|TRBD1|TRBV9|12
CASRGTDTEAFF
TGTGCCAGCAGGGGGACAGACACTGAAGCTTTCTTT
>TRBJ1-1|.|TRBD1|TRBV30|16
CAWSVGMDRGLTEAFF
TGTGCCTGGAGTGTCGGGATGGACAGGGGGCTTACTGAAGCTTTCTTT
>TRBJ1-2|.|.|TRBV7-8|14
CASSLAGGNYGYTF
TGTGCCAGCAGCTTAGCTGGGGGGAACTATGGCTACACCTTC
>TRBJ1-1|.|.|TRBV5-4|17
CASSLEGALTLNTEAFF
TGTGCCAGCAGCTTGGAAGGCGCTCTAACCCTGAACACTGAAGCTTTCTTT
>TRBJ2-1|.|.|TRBV30|15
CAWSAPRGRTSEQFF
TGTGCCTGGAGTGCCCCCCGCGGGCGGACGTCTGAGCAGTTCTTC
>TRBJ1-6|.|.|TRBV18|17
CASSLSRLPPGDSPLHF
TGTGCCAGCTCACTATCCCGCCTACCGCCAGGCGATTCACCCCTCCACTTT
>TRBJ2-4|few|.|TRBV15|14
CATKDGLSKNIQYF
TGTGCCACCAAGGACGGATTATCCAAAAACATTCAGTACTTC
>TRBJ2-5|.|TRBD2|TRBV4-1|17
CASSREQRGVNQETQYF
TGCGCCAGCAGCAGGGAGCAGCGGGGGGTCAACCAAGAGACCCAGTACTTC
>TRBJ1-3|few|TRBD1|TRBV28|17
CATSFMLPGGTGNTIYF
TGTGCCACTTCATTTATGCTACCAGGGGGAACTGGAAACACCATATATTTT
>TRBJ2-2|.|.|TRBV2|12
CASSQNTGELFF
TGTGCCAGCAGCCAGAACACCGGGGAGCTGTTTTTT
>TRBJ1-1|.|.|TRBV7-6|12
CASSLDDTEAFF
TGTGCCAGCAGCTTAGACGACACTGAAGCTTTCTTT
>TRBJ2-1|.|TRBD2|TRBV5-6|17
CASFRTAGTSSYNEQFF
TGTGCCAGCTTCCGCACAGCCGGGACTAGCTCCTACAATGAGCAGTTCTTC
>TRBJ2-6|.|TRBD2|TRBV7-8|17
CASSSRRGGSGANVLTF
TGTGCCAGCAGCTCCCGGCGGGGGGGCTCTGGGGCCAACGTCCTGACTTTC
>TRBJ1-3|.|.|TRBV30|14
CAWSVHQGPDTIYF
TGTGCCTGGAGTGTACATCAGGGGCCGGACACCATATATTTT
>TRBJ2-3|.|.|TRBV4-1|15
CASSRDFPRTDTQYF
TGCGCCAGCAGCCGGGACTTCCCACGCACAGATACGCAGTATTTT
>TRBJ2-7|few|TRBD2|TRBV6-2/TRBV6-3|15
CASSPSSGDGYEQYF
TGTGCCAGCAGCCCCTCTAGCGGTGACGGCTACGAGCAGTACTTC
>TRBJ2-1|once|.|TRBV2|13
CASLRGGYNEQFF
TGTGCCAGCCTGAGGGGGGGGTACAATGAGCAGTTCTTC
>TRBJ1-1|.|.|TRBV5-4|14
CASSFNTVNTEAFF
TGTGCCAGCAGCTTCAACACGGTGAACACTGAAGCTTTCTTT
>TRBJ2-7|.|.|TRBV30|11
CAWTGAYEQYF
TGTGCCTGGACGGGGGCCTACGAGCAGTACTTC
>TRBJ2-7|.|TRBD1|TRBV5-1|15
CASSLTPGQDYEQYF
TGCGCCAGCAGCTTAACCCCGGGACAGGACTACGAGCAGTACTTC
>TRBJ2-7|.|TRBD2|TRBV5-1|14
CASSLSGGAGEQYF
TGCGCCAGCAGCTTGAGCGGGGGGGCTGGCGAGCAGTACTTC
>TRBJ1-2|.|.|TRBV7-9|11
CASSLQGSYTF
TGTGCCAGCAGCTTACAGGGTTCCTACACCTTC
>TRBJ2-5|.|TRBD2|TRBV19|14
CASSRSGGQETQYF
TGTGCCAGTAGTCGTAGCGGGGGGCAAGAGACCCAGTACTTC
>TRBJ1-3|few|.|TRBV9|13
CASSDSPGNTIYF
TGTGCCAGCAGCGATTCCCCCGGAAACACCATATATTTT
>TRBJ1-2|.|TRBD1|TRBV24-1|13
CATRDRENYGYTF
TGTGCCACTCGGGACAGAGAGAACTATGGCTACACCTTC
>TRBJ2-2|.|TRBD1|TRBV2|13
CASTGTATGELFF
TGTGCCAGCACCGGGACAGCCACCGGGGAGCTGTTTTTT
>TRBJ1-4|.|.|TRBV7-8|14
CASSQGRRNEKLFF
TGTGCCAGCAGCCAAGGCAGGCGTAATGAAAAACTGTTTTTT
>TRBJ1-2|.|.|TRBV6-5|14
CASSGPWETLGYTF
TGTGCCAGCAGCGGGCCCTGGGAGACGCTTGGCTACACCTTC
>TRBJ1-1|.|.|TRBV27|15
CASKEAVGMNTEAFF
TGTGCCAGCAAAGAGGCGGTGGGCATGAACACTGAAGCTTTCTTT
>TRBJ1-1|.|.|TRBV18|13
CASSPGAGAEAFF
TGTGCCAGCTCACCAGGGGCGGGGGCTGAAGCTTTCTTT
>TRBJ1-2|.|.|TRBV5-4|14
CASSLALGGFGYTF
TGTGCCAGCAGCTTGGCCCTTGGGGGTTTTGGCTACACCTTC
>TRBJ1-1|.|.|TRBV10-2|13
CASSTGRDTEAFF
TGCGCCAGCAGTACAGGGAGGGACACTGAAGCTTTCTTT
>TRBJ2-1|.|.|TRBV4-3|13
CASSQFSGREQFF
TGCGCCAGCAGCCAATTTAGCGGACGTGAGCAGTTCTTC
>TRBJ1-1|.|.|TRBV19|13
CASSGWGNTEAFF
TGTGCCAGTAGTGGTTGGGGGAACACTGAAGCTTTCTTT
>TRBJ1-1|.|.|TRBV6-5|15
CASSLLSSGDTEAFF
TGTGCCAGCAGTTTACTTTCTTCCGGGGACACTGAAGCTTTCTTT
>TRBJ2-1|.|.|TRBV20-1|11
CSAFTGGEQFF
TGCAGTGCTTTTACGGGCGGCGAGCAGTTCTTC